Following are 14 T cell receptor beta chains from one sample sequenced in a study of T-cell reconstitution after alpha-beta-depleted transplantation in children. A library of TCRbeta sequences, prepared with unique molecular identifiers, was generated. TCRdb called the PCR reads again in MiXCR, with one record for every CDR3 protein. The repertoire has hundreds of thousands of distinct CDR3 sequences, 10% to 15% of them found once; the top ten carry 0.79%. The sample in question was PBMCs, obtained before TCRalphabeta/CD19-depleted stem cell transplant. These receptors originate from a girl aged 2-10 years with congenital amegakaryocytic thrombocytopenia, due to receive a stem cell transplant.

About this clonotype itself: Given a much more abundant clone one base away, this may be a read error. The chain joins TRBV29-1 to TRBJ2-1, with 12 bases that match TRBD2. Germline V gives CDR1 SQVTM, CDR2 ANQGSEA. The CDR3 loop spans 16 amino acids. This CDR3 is CRVEGLAGFSYNEQFF. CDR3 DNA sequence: TGCCGCGTTGAGGGACTAGCGGGTTTCTCCTACAATGAGCAGTTCTTC.

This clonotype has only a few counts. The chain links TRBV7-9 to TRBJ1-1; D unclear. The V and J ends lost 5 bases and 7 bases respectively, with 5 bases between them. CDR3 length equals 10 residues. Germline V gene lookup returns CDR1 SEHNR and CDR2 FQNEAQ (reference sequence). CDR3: CASSGREAFF. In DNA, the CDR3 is TGTGCCAGCAGCGGCCGTGAAGCTTTCTTT.

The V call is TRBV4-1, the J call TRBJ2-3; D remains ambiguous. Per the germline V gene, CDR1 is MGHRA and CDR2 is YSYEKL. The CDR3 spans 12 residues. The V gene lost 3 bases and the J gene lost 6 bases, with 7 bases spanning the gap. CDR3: CASSHLRDTQYF. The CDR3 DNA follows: TGCGCCAGCAGCCACCTTCGGGATACGCAGTATTTT.

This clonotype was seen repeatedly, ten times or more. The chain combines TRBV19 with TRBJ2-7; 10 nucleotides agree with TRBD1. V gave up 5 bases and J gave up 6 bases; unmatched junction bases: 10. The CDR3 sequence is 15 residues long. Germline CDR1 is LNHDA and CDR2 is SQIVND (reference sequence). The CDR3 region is CASSRTGGKAGEQYF. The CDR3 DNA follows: TGTGCCAGTAGTCGGACAGGGGGTAAGGCCGGCGAGCAGTACTTC.

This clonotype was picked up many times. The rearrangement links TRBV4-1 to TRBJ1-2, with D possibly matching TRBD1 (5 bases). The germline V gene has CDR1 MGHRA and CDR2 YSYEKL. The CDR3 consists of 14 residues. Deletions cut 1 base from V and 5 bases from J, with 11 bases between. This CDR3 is CASSQVRGGYGYTF. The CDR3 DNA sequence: TGCGCCAGCAGCCAAGTCCGTGGGGGTTATGGCTACACCTTC.

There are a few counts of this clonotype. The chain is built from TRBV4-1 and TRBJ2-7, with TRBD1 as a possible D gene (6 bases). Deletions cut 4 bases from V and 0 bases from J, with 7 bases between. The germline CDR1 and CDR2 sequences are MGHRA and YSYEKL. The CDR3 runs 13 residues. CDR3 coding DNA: TGCGCCAGCAGCCGGACAGCCTCCTACGAGCAGTACTTC. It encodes CASSRTASYEQYF.

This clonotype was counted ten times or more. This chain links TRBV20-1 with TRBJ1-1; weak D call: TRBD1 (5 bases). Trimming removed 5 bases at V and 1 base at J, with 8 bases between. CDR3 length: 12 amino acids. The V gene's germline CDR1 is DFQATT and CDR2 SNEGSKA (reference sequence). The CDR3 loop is CSASTGNTEAFF. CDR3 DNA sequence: TGCAGTGCTTCCACAGGGAACACTGAAGCTTTCTTT.

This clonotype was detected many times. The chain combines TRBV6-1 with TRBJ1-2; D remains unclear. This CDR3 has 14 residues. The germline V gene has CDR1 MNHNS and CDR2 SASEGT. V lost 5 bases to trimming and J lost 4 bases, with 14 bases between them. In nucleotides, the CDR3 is TGTGCCAGCAGTCAGTTTACAGAGGTCTATGGCTACACCTTC. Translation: CASSQFTEVYGYTF.

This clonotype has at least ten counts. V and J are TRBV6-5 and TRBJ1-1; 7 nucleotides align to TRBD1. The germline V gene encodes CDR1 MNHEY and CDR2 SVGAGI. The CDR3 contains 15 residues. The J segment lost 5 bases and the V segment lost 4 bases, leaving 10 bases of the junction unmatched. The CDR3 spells CASSSYRGFGTEAFF. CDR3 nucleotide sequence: TGTGCCAGCAGTTCATACAGGGGCTTTGGGACTGAAGCTTTCTTT.

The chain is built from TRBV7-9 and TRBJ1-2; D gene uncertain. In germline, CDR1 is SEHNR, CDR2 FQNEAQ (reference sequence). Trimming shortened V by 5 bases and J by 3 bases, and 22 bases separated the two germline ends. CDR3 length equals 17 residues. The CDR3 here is CASSQRRKGPRDYGYTF. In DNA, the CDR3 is TGTGCCAGCAGCCAACGCAGAAAGGGCCCGAGGGACTATGGCTACACCTTC.

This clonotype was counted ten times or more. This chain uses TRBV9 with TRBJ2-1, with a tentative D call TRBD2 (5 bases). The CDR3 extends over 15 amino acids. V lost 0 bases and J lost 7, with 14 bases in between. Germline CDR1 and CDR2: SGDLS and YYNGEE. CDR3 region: CASSVAGNKKNEQFF. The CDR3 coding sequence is TGTGCCAGCAGCGTAGCGGGGAACAAGAAGAATGAGCAGTTCTTC.

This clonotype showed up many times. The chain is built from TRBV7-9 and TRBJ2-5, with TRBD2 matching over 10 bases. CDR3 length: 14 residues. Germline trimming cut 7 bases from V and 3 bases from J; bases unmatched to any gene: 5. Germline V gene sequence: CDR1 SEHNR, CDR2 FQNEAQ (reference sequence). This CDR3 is CASTLGLAEETQYF. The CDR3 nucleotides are TGTGCCAGCACTCTAGGACTAGCGGAAGAGACCCAGTACTTC.

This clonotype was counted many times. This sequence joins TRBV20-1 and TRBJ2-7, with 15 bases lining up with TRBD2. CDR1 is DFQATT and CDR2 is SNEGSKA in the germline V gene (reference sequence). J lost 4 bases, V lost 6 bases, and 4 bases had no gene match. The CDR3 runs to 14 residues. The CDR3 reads CSATGTSGRYEQYF. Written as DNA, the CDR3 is TGCAGTGCAACCGGGACTAGCGGGAGGTACGAGCAGTACTTC.

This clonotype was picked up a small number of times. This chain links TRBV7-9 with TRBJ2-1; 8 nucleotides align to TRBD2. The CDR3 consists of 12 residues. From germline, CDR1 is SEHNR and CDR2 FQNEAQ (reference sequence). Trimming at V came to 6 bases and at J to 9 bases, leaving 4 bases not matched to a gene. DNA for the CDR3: TGTGCCAGCAGGTACCTAGCGGGTGAGCAGTTCTTC. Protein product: CASRYLAGEQFF.